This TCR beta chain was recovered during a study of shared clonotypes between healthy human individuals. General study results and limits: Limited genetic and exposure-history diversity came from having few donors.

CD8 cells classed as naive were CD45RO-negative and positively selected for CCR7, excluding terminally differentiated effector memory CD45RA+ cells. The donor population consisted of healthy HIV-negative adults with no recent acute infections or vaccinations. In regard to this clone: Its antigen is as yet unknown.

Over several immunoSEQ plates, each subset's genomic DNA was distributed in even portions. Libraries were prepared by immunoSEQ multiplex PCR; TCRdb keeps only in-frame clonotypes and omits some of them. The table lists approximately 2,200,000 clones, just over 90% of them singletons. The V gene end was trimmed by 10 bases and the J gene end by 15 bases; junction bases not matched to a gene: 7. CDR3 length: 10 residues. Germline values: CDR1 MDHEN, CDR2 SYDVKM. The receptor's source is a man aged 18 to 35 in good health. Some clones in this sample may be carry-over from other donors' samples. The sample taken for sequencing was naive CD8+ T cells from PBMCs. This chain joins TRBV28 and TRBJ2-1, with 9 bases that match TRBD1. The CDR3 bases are TGTGCCACCCAACGGGACAGGGCGTTCTTC. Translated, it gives CATQRDRAFF.